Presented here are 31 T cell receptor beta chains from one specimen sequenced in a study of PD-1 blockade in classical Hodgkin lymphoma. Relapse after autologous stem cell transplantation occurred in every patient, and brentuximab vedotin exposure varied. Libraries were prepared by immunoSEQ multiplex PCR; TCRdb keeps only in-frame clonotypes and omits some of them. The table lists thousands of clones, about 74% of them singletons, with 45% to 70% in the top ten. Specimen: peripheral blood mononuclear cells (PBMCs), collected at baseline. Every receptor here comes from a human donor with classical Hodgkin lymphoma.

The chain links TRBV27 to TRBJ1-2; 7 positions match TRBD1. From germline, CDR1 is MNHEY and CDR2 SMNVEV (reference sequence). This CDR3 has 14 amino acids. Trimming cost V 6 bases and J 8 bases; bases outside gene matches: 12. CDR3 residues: CASSFTDRVGGYTF. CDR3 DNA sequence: TGTGCCAGCAGCTTCACCGACAGGGTAGGGGGCTACACCTTC.

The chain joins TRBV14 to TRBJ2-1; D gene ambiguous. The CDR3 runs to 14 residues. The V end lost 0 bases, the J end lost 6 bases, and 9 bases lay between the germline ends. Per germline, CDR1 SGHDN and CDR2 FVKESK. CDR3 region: CASSQDVKFNEQFF. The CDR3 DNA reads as TGTGCCAGCAGCCAAGATGTCAAGTTCAATGAGCAGTTCTTC.

The CDR3 loop is CASGSGQFYTDTQYF. The CDR3 region has the DNA TGTGCTAGTGGTTCCGGACAGTTCTACACAGATACGCAGTATTTT. This rearrangement joins TRBV12-5 to TRBJ2-3; a possible D gene is TRBD1 (6 bases). Germline values: CDR1 LGHNT, CDR2 FRNRAP. There are 15 residues in the CDR3. V was shortened by 4 bases and J by 2 bases, with 13 bases between the two germline ends.

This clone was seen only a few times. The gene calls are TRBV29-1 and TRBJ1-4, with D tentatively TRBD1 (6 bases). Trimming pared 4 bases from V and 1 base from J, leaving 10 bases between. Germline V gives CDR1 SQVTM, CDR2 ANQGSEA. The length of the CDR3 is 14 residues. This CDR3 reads CSVGGGETNEKLFF. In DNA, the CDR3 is TGCAGCGTTGGGGGGGGCGAAACTAATGAAAAACTGTTTTTT.

The CDR3 bases are TGTGCCAGCAGCCTGAAGTGGGGAGCCCAAGAGACCCAGTACTTC. It specifies CASSLKWGAQETQYF. The rearrangement links TRBV7-2 to TRBJ2-5; D might be TRBD2 (5 bases). V was trimmed by 5 bases and J by 1 base, leaving 14 bases between them. This CDR3 spans 15 amino acids. Germline CDR1 SGHTA, CDR2 FQGNSA.

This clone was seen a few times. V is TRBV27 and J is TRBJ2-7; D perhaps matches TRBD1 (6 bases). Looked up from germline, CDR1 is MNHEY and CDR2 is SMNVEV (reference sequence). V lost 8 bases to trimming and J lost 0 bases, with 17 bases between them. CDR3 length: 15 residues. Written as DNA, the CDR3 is TGTGCCAGCTCCTTGCTGGGGGCGCACTCCTACGAGCAGTACTTC. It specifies CASSLLGAHSYEQYF.

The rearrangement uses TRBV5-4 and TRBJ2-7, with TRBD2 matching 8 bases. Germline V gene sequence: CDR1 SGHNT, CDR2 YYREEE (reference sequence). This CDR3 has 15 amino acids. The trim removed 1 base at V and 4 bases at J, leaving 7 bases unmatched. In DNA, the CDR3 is TGTGCCAGCAGCTTGCCCTCGGGGGGGGTGTACGAGCAGTACTTC. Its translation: CASSLPSGGVYEQYF.

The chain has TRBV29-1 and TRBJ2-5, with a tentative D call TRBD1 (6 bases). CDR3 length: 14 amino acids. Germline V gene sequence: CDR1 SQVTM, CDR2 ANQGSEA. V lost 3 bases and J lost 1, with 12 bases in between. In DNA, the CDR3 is TGCAGCGTTGAGCCTGACAGGTTCCAAGAGACCCAGTACTTC. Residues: CSVEPDRFQETQYF.

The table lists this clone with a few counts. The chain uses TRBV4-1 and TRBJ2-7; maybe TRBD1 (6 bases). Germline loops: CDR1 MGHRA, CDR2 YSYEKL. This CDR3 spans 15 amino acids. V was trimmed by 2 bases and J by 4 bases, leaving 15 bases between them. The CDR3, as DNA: TGCGCCAGCAGCCAAAGGGAGAGCACAGGGTACGAGCAGTACTTC. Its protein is CASSQRESTGYEQYF.

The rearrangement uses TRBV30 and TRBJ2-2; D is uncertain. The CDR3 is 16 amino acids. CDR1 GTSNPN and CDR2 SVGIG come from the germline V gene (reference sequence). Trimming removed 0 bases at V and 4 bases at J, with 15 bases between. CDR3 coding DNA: TGTGCCTGGAGTGTACGCGCTGGGGTGGTCACCGGGGAGCTGTTTTTT. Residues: CAWSVRAGVVTGELFF.

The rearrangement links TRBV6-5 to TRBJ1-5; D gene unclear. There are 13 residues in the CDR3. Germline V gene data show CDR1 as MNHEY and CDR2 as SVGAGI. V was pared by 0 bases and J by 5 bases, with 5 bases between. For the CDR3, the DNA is TGTGCCAGCAGTTACTCCGGGGATCAGCCCCAGCATTTT. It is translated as CASSYSGDQPQHF.

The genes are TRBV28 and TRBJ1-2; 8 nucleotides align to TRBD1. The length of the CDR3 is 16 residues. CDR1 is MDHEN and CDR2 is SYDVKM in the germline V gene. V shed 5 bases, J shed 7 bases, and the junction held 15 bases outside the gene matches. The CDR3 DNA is TGTGCCAGCAGTCCTTCTTTAACGGGACAGGTGGGTGGCTACACCTTC. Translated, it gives CASSPSLTGQVGGYTF.

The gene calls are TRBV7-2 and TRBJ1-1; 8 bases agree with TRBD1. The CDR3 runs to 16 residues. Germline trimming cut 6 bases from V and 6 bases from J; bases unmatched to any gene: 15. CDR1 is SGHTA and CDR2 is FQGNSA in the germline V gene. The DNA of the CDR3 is TGTGCCAGCAGAGACAGGGGCACGTCGGGCCCCTCTGAAGCTTTCTTT. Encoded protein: CASRDRGTSGPSEAFF.

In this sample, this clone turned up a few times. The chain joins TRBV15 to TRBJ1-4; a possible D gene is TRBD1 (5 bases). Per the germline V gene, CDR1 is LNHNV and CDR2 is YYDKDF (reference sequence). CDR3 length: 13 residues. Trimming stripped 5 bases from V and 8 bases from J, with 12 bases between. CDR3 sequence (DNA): TGTGCCACCAGCGGGGGATGGCGGGAAAAACTGTTTTTT. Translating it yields CATSGGWREKLFF.

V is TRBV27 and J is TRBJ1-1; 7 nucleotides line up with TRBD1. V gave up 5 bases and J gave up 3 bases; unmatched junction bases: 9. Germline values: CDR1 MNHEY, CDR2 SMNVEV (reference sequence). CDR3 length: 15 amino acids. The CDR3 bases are TGTGCCAGCAGTCACCTAGGACAGGATGACACTGAAGCTTTCTTT. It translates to CASSHLGQDDTEAFF.

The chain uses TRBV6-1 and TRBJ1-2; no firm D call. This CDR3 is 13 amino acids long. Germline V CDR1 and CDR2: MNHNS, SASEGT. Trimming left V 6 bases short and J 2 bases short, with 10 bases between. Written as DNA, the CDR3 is TGTGCCAGCAGAATAGGGCAGAACTATGGCTACACCTTC. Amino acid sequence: CASRIGQNYGYTF.

The chain's CDR3 is CASSLDGTGDYGYTF. The CDR3 region has the DNA TGTGCCAGCAGCTTAGACGGGACAGGGGACTATGGCTACACCTTC. The gene calls are TRBV11-2 and TRBJ1-2, with 10 bases aligning to TRBD1. This CDR3 is 15 amino acids long. Trimming took 0 bases from V and 3 from J; bases not matched to a gene: 1. From germline, CDR1 is SGHAT and CDR2 FQNNGV.

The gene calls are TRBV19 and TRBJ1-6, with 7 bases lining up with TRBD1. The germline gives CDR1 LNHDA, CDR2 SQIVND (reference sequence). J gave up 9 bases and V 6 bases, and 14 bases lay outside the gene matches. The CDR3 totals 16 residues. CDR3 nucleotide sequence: TGTGCCAGTAGCATGCGGACCGGAGGGGGCGCTTCACCCCTCCACTTT. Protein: CASSMRTGGGASPLHF.

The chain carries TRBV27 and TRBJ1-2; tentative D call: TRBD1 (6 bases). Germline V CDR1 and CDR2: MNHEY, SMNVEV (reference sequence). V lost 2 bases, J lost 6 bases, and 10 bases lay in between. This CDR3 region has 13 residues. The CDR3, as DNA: TGTGCCAGCAGTTTACTTACAGGGAATGGCTACACCTTC. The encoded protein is CASSLLTGNGYTF.

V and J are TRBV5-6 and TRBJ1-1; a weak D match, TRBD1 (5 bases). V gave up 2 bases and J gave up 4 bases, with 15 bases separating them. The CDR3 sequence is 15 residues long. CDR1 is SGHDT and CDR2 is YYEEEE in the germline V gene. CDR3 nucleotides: TGTGCCAGCAGCTTTGGAAAGGGTGGGGGCACTGAAGCTTTCTTT. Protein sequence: CASSFGKGGGTEAFF. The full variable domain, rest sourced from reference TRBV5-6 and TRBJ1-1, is DAGVTQSPTHLIKTRGQQVTLRCSPKSGHDTVSWYQQALGQGPQFIFQYYEEEERQRGNFPDRFSGHQFPNYSSELNVNALLLGDSALYLCASSFGKGGGTEAFFGQGTRLTVV.

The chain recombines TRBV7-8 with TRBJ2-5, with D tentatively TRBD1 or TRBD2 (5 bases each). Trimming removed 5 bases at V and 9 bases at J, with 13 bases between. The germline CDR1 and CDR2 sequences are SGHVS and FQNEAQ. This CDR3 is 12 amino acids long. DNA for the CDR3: TGTGCCAGCAGCACTGGGGGTCGGGCCCAGTACTTC. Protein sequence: CASSTGGRAQYF.

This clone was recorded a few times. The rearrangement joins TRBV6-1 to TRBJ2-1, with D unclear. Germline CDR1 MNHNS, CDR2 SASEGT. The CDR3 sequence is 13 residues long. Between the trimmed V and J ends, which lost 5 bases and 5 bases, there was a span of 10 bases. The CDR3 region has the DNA TGTGCCAGCAGTTATGGTCTCAACAATGAGCAGTTCTTC. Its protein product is CASSYGLNNEQFF.

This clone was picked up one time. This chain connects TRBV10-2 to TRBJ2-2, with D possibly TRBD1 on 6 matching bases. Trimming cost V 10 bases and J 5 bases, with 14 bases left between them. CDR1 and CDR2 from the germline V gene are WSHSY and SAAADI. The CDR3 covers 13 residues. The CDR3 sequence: CATREGGTGELFF. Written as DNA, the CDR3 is TGCGCCACCCGGGAAGGGGGTACCGGGGAGCTGTTTTTT.

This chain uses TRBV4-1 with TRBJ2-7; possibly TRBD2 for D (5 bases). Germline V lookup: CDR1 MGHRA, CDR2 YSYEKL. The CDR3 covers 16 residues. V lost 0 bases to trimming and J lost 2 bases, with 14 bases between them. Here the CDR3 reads CASSQDSLEVPYEQYF. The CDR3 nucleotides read TGCGCCAGCAGCCAAGATTCTTTGGAGGTTCCCTACGAGCAGTACTTC.

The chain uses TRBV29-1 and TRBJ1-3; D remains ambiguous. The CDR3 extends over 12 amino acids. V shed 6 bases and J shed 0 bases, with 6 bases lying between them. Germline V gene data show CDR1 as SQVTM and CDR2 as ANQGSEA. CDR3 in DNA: TGCAGCGTGCAAACCTCTGGAAACACCATATATTTT. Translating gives CSVQTSGNTIYF.

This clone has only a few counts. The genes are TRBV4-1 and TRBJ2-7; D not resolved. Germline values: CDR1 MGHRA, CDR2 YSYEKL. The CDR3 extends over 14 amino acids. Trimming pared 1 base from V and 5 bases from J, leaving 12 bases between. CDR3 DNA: TGCGCCAGCAGCCAAGTACAGCTCTGGGACGAGCAGTACTTC. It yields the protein CASSQVQLWDEQYF.

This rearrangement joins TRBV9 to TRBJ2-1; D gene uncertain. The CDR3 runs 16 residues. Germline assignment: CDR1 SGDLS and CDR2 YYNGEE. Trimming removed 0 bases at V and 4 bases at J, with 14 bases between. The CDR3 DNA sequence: TGTGCCAGCAGCGTAGAGGGCCGACATTCTTACAATGAGCAGTTCTTC. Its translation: CASSVEGRHSYNEQFF.

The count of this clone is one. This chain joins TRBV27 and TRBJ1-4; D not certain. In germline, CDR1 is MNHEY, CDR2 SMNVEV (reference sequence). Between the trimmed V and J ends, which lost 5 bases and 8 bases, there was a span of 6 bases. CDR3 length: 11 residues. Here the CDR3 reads CASSGREKLFF. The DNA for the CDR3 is TGTGCCAGCAGTGGTAGAGAAAAACTGTTTTTT.

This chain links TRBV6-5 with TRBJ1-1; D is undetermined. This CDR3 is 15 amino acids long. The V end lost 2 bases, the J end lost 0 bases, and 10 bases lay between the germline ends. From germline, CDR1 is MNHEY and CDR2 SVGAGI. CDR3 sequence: CASSYGRRLNTEAFF. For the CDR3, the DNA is TGTGCCAGCAGTTACGGGCGCAGACTGAACACTGAAGCTTTCTTT.

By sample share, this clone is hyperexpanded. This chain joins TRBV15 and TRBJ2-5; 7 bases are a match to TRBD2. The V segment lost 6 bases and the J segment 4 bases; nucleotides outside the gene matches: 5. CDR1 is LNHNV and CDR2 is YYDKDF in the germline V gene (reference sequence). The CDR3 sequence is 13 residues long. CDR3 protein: CATSRIAGETQYF. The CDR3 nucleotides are TGTGCCACCAGTCGGATAGCGGGAGAGACCCAGTACTTC.

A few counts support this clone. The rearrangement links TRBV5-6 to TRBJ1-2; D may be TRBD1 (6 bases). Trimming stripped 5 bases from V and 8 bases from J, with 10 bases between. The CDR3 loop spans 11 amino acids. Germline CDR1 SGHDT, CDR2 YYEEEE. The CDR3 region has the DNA TGTGCCAGCAGGAGGGACACCGGCTACACCTTC. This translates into CASRRDTGYTF.